These 5 T cell receptor beta chains came from one sample sequenced in a study of chemoradiotherapy in HPV16-positive cancers. The repertoire was sequenced with immunoSEQ multiplex PCR; TCRdb's copy has only in-frame clones and lacks some. The table records 4,000 to 5,500 clones, 93% of them present only once. Sample collection was performed from a patient who underwent chemoradiotherapy. Receptors were obtained from a human donor with HPV-associated anogenital cancer.

V is TRBV28 and J is TRBJ1-1; possible D gene TRBD1, 6 bases. The V gene's germline CDR1 is MDHEN and CDR2 SYDVKM. The CDR3 length is 14 residues. The V gene lost 2 bases and the J gene lost 5 bases, with 12 bases spanning the gap. The CDR3 DNA is TGTGCCAGCAGTTTAGGGGGCGGGAGGACTGAAGCTTTCTTT. Translation gives CASSLGGGRTEAFF.

The genes are TRBV10-3 and TRBJ1-5; D gene uncertain. Germline CDR1 ENHRY, CDR2 SYGVKD. Trimming cost V 7 bases and J 4 bases, with 11 bases left between them. This CDR3 is 13 amino acids long. CDR3 sequence (DNA): TGTGCCATCAAGAGGTCCTTAAATCAGCCCCAGCATTTT. It codes for CAIKRSLNQPQHF.

This clone appeared a single time. V is TRBV15 and J is TRBJ1-5, with a possible D match to TRBD1 (5 bases). The germline V gene has CDR1 LNHNV and CDR2 YYDKDF (reference sequence). V was cut by 6 bases and J by 1 base, with 19 bases left in between. CDR3 length equals 17 residues. The CDR3 sequence: CATRGDHMGFSNQPQHF. Written as DNA, the CDR3 is TGTGCCACCAGGGGGGACCACATGGGATTCAGCAATCAGCCCCAGCATTTT. The full variable domain, rest sourced from reference TRBV15 and TRBJ1-5, is DAMVIQNPRYQVTQFGKPVTLSCSQTLNHNVMYWYQQKSSQAPKLLFHYYDKDFNNEADTPDNFQSRRPNTSFCFLDIRSPGLGDTAMYLCATRGDHMGFSNQPQHFGDGTRLSIL.

This rearrangement joins TRBV6-1 to TRBJ1-4; D perhaps matches TRBD1 (5 bases). Germline V gives CDR1 MNHNS, CDR2 SASEGT. The V gene lost 10 bases and the J gene lost 0 bases, with 9 bases spanning the gap. CDR3 size: 13 residues. DNA for the CDR3: TGTGCCACAACAGGTGCAACTAATGAAAAACTGTTTTTT. This translates into CATTGATNEKLFF.

This chain uses TRBV28 with TRBJ2-6; D is ambiguous. CDR1 and CDR2 (germline): MDHEN, SYDVKM. The germline V and J ends were trimmed by 3 bases and 13 bases, with 7 bases remaining between them. This CDR3 region has 11 residues. CDR3 protein: CASSFPGVLTF. The DNA of the CDR3 is TGTGCCAGCAGTTTTCCCGGGGTCCTGACTTTC.